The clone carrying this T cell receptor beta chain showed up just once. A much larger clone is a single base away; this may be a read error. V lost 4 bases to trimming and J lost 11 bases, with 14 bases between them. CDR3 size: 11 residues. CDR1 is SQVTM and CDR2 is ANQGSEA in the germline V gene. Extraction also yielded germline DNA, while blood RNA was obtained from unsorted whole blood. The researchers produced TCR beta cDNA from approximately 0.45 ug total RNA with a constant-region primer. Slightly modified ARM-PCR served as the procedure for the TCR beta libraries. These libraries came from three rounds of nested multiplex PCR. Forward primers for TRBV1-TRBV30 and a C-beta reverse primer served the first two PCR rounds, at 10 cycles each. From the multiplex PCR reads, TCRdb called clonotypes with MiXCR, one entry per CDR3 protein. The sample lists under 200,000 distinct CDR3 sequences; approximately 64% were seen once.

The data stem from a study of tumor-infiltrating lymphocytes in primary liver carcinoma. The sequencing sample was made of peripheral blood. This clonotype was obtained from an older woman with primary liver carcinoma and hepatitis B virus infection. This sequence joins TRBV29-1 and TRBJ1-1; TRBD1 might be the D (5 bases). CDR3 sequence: CSVVGGSSAFF. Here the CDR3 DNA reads TGCAGCGTTGTGGGGGGGAGCAGTGCTTTCTTT.